The 24 T cell receptor beta chains below all came from one sample that was sequenced in a study of OX40 agonist ivuxolimab in advanced cancers. Profiled with immunoSEQ multiplex PCR; TCRdb holds only in-frame clones, not every one. This table has more than 40,000 clones, approximately 89% appearing once. The material was CD4+ or CD8+ T cells sorted from blood, obtained in a trial of the OX40 agonist ivuxolimab. Receptors were obtained from an adult with an advanced solid tumor such as melanoma, head and neck, liver or kidney cancer.

The chain uses TRBV7-2 and TRBJ2-7; possibly TRBD2 for D (5 bases). V lost 3 bases, J lost 3 bases, and 24 bases lay in between. The V gene's germline CDR1 is SGHTA and CDR2 FQGNSA. The CDR3 has 18 amino acids. CDR3 sequence: CASSFGMDRTQALYEQYF. Here the CDR3 DNA reads TGTGCCAGCAGCTTTGGGATGGACCGGACTCAGGCCCTCTACGAGCAGTACTTC.

The rearrangement joins TRBV10-3 to TRBJ2-3, with a possible D match to TRBD2 (7 bases). The CDR3 runs to 17 residues. V gave up 5 bases and J gave up 5 bases, with 23 bases separating them. Germline V gives CDR1 ENHRY, CDR2 SYGVKD. Written as DNA, the CDR3 is TGTGCCATCAGTCCCATTTCGGGGGGCGCAGGAATAGATACGCAGTATTTT. The encoded protein is CAISPISGGAGIDTQYF.

This clone was found a few times. This rearrangement joins TRBV7-2 to TRBJ2-5; no firm D call. The germline gives CDR1 SGHTA, CDR2 FQGNSA. Trimming stripped 1 base from V and 2 bases from J, with 11 bases between. The CDR3 covers 15 residues. The CDR3 nucleotides read TGTGCCAGCAGCTTAGAGCTAAACAATCAAGAGACCCAGTACTTC. It yields the protein CASSLELNNQETQYF.

This sequence joins TRBV5-8 and TRBJ2-7; no reliable D call. V was shortened by 4 bases and J by 4 bases, with 9 bases between the two germline ends. There are 12 residues in the CDR3. Germline V gene lookup returns CDR1 SGHTS and CDR2 YDEGEE. Here the CDR3 reads CASSRGDYEQYF. CDR3 nucleotide sequence: TGTGCCAGCAGCCGAGGTGATTACGAGCAGTACTTC.

The chain combines TRBV7-3 with TRBJ2-7; D might be TRBD2 (5 bases). Germline V lookup: CDR1 SGHTA, CDR2 FQGTGA. V lost 6 bases to trimming and J lost 0 bases, with 27 bases between them. The CDR3 loop spans 19 amino acids. CDR3 DNA sequence: TGTGCCAGCAGGTCCGGTGGCCCGGGGTCCCCTAACAGCTCCTACGAGCAGTACTTC. It yields the protein CASRSGGPGSPNSSYEQYF.

This sequence joins TRBV6-6 and TRBJ2-2; D gene unclear. The length of the CDR3 is 12 residues. V was pared by 2 bases and J by 4 bases, with 2 bases between. The germline V gene encodes CDR1 MNHNY and CDR2 SVGAGI (reference sequence). CDR3 sequence reads: CASSYSTGELFF. In DNA, the CDR3 is TGTGCCAGCAGTTACAGCACCGGGGAGCTGTTTTTT.

V is TRBV29-1 and J is TRBJ2-2; 7 bases are shared with TRBD2. The CDR3 extends over 13 amino acids. V lost 5 bases to trimming and J lost 6 bases; unmatched junction nucleotides: 6. Germline V CDR1 and CDR2: SQVTM, ANQGSEA. CDR3 in amino acids: CSVPREGSGELFF. The CDR3 DNA is TGCAGCGTTCCCAGGGAGGGATCCGGGGAGCTGTTTTTT.

The V gene is TRBV5-1, the J gene TRBJ2-7; TRBD2 matches 12 bases. CDR3 size: 16 residues. V was pared by 4 bases and J by 3 bases, with 8 bases of the junction left unmatched. Germline V CDR1 and CDR2: SGHRS, YFSETQ. The CDR3 bases are TGCGCCAGCAGCGAGGGAGGACTAGCGGGACGCTACGAGCAGTACTTC. Its translation: CASSEGGLAGRYEQYF.

Only a few counts were recorded for this clone. CDR3 sequence (DNA): TGTGCCAGCAGAGGACCCTGGGACACTGAAGCTTTCTTT. Its protein is CASRGPWDTEAFF. V is TRBV7-9 and J is TRBJ1-1; D is unclear. Trimming took 6 bases from V and 3 from J, leaving 11 bases between them. The CDR3 consists of 13 residues. The V gene's germline CDR1 is SEHNR and CDR2 FQNEAQ (reference sequence).

This clone appeared a few times. This sequence joins TRBV7-2 and TRBJ2-1, with TRBD2 matching 7 bases. Germline CDR1 is SGHTA and CDR2 is FQGNSA. The length of the CDR3 is 15 residues. The V gene end was trimmed by 8 bases and the J gene end by 6 bases; junction bases not matched to a gene: 13. CDR3: CASQSYGSGINEQFF. The CDR3 DNA reads as TGTGCCAGCCAATCCTACGGGAGCGGGATCAATGAGCAGTTCTTC.

The chain recombines TRBV14 with TRBJ2-3; D is perhaps TRBD1 (6 bases). Germline V gives CDR1 SGHDN, CDR2 FVKESK. V shed 2 bases and J shed 1 base, with 16 bases lying between them. The CDR3 is made up of 17 amino acids. The CDR3 region is CASSQRSWTAGTDTQYF. CDR3 sequence (DNA): TGTGCCAGCAGCCAACGGTCCTGGACAGCTGGCACAGATACGCAGTATTTT.

J is TRBJ2-6 and V is TRBV15; 7 bases line up with TRBD1. Unmatched junction bases numbered 5, after V lost 1 base and J lost 8 bases. The germline V gene has CDR1 LNHNV and CDR2 YYDKDF (reference sequence). This CDR3 comprises 15 residues. CDR3 in DNA: TGTGCCACCAGCAGAGGGCGACAGGGAACCAACGTCCTGACTTTC. Translating gives CATSRGRQGTNVLTF.

V is TRBV28 and J is TRBJ1-5; D unresolved. Germline V gives CDR1 MDHEN, CDR2 SYDVKM. Trimming cost V 3 bases and J 5 bases, with 11 bases left between them. There are 14 residues in the CDR3. Here the CDR3 DNA reads TGTGCCAGCAGTTTGGTAGATCAATATCAGCCCCAGCATTTT. It yields the protein CASSLVDQYQPQHF.

V gene TRBV28 combines with J gene TRBJ2-2, with D maybe TRBD2 (5 bases). This CDR3 has 16 residues. V gave up 3 bases and J gave up 0 bases, with 11 bases separating them. The germline gives CDR1 MDHEN, CDR2 SYDVKM. The CDR3 spells CASSLVEAANTGELFF. The CDR3 DNA is TGTGCCAGCAGTTTGGTAGAAGCGGCGAACACCGGGGAGCTGTTTTTT.

The V gene is TRBV19, the J gene TRBJ2-5, with unresolved D. The CDR3 runs to 18 residues. Trimming stripped 3 bases from V and 1 base from J, with 21 bases between. Germline-derived CDR1 and CDR2 are LNHDA and SQIVND (reference sequence). Here the CDR3 reads CASSMRPSPGYPQETQYF. CDR3 nucleotides: TGTGCCAGTAGTATGAGGCCCTCGCCCGGCTATCCCCAAGAGACCCAGTACTTC.

The rearrangement joins TRBV9 to TRBJ2-7; weak D call: TRBD2 (6 bases). Germline CDR1 and CDR2: SGDLS and YYNGEE. The germline V and J ends were trimmed by 3 bases and 6 bases, with 16 bases remaining between them. The length of the CDR3 is 14 residues. The CDR3 spells CASSAGDSPSEQYF. The CDR3 DNA reads as TGTGCCAGCAGCGCGGGGGACTCTCCCAGCGAGCAGTACTTC.

V is TRBV16 and J is TRBJ2-7, with D perhaps matching TRBD1 or TRBD2 (5 bases each). Germline lookup yields CDR1 KGHSY and CDR2 FQNENV. V was trimmed by 4 bases and J by 6 bases, leaving 10 bases between them. CDR3 length: 12 residues. This CDR3 reads CASSRSGSEQYF. CDR3 bases: TGTGCCAGCAGCCGCTCAGGGAGCGAGCAGTACTTC.

The chain joins TRBV4-3 to TRBJ2-2; D is unresolved. The V gene's germline CDR1 is LGHNA and CDR2 YSLEER. Trimming pared 4 bases from V and 1 base from J, leaving 10 bases between. The CDR3 consists of 15 residues. The CDR3 nucleotides are TGCGCCAGCAGCCCCAGCAGAGGGAACACCGGGGAGCTGTTTTTT. Its translation is CASSPSRGNTGELFF.

The V call is TRBV5-4, the J call TRBJ1-6, with 7 bases that match TRBD1. CDR1 and CDR2 from the germline V gene are SGHNT and YYREEE (reference sequence). This CDR3 comprises 14 residues. With V trimmed by 5 bases and J by 7 bases, 6 bases remained unmatched. CDR3 nucleotides: TGTGCCAGCAGGTTAGGGGACAGCAATTCACCCCTCCACTTT. This codes for CASRLGDSNSPLHF.

The chain couples TRBV6-5 to TRBJ1-2; D is ambiguous. Trimming stripped 2 bases from V and 8 bases from J, with 18 bases between. Per germline, CDR1 MNHEY and CDR2 SVGAGI. The CDR3 has 15 amino acids. The CDR3 is CASSYPYVIFGGYTF. CDR3 DNA sequence: TGTGCCAGCAGTTACCCTTACGTCATTTTCGGGGGCTACACCTTC.

This chain's CDR3 is CASSAGTMNTEAFF. The CDR3 DNA is TGTGCCAGCAGCGCCGGGACCATGAACACTGAAGCTTTCTTT. The chain joins TRBV9 to TRBJ1-1; weak D call: TRBD1 (5 bases). Germline CDR1 reads SGDLS; CDR2 reads YYNGEE. The V end lost 3 bases, the J end lost 0 bases, and 9 bases lay between the germline ends. This CDR3 spans 14 amino acids.

The V gene is TRBV28, the J gene TRBJ1-2; 8 bases line up with TRBD1. J lost 4 bases, V lost 5 bases, and 12 bases had no gene match. The CDR3 covers 16 residues. The germline gives CDR1 MDHEN, CDR2 SYDVKM. Here the CDR3 DNA reads TGTGCCAGCAGTCCACCGACAGGGGTCAACGGCTATGGCTACACCTTC. Translation: CASSPPTGVNGYGYTF.

V and J are TRBV28 and TRBJ1-2; 7 positions match TRBD1. V was clipped by 2 bases and J by 4 bases; unmatched bases: 13. Per germline, CDR1 MDHEN and CDR2 SYDVKM. The CDR3 spans 17 residues. CDR3 in amino acids: CASSLIWGPEGAYGYTF. The CDR3, as DNA: TGTGCCAGCAGTTTAATTTGGGGCCCGGAGGGGGCCTATGGCTACACCTTC.

CDR3 loop: CASSLAPGLAGVGNEQFF. As DNA, the CDR3 is TGTGCCAGCAGCTTAGCCCCGGGACTAGCGGGGGTGGGGAATGAGCAGTTCTTC. The chain is built from TRBV11-3 and TRBJ2-1, with TRBD2 matching 14 bases. The germline V gene has CDR1 SGHNT and CDR2 YENEEA. The CDR3 is made up of 18 amino acids. V lost 1 base and J lost 7; bases outside the gene matches: 9.